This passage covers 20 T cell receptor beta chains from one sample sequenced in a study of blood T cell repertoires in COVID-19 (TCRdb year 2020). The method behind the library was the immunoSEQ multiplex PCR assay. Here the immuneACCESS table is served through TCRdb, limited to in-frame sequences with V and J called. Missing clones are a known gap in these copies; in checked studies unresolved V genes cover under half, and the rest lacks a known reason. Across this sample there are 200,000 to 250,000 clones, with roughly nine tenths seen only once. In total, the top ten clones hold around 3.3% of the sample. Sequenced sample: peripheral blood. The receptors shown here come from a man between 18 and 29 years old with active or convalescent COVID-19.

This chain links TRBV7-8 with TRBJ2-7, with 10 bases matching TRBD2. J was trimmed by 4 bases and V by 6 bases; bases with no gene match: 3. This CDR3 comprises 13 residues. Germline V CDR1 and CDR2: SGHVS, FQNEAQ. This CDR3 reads CASSLAGEYEQYF. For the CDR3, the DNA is TGTGCCAGCAGTCTAGCGGGAGAGTACGAGCAGTACTTC. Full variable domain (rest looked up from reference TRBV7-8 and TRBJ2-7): GAGVSQSPRYKVAKRGQDVALRCDPISGHVSLFWYQQALGQGPEFLTYFQNEAQLDKSGLPSDRFFAERPEGSVSTLKIQRTQQEDSAVYLCASSLAGEYEQYFGPGTRLTVT.

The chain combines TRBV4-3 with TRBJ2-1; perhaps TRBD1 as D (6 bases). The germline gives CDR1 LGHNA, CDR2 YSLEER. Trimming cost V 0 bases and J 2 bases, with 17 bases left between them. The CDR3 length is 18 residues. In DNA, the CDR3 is TGCGCCAGCAGCCAAGACCGGGACACCGGAATTGCCTACAATGAGCAGTTCTTC. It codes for CASSQDRDTGIAYNEQFF.

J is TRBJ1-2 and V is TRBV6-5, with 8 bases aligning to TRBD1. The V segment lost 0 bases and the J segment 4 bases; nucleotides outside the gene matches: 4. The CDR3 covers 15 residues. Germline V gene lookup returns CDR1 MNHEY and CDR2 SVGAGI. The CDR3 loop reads CASSYSTGDAYGYTF. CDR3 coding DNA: TGTGCCAGCAGTTACTCGACAGGGGATGCCTATGGCTACACCTTC.

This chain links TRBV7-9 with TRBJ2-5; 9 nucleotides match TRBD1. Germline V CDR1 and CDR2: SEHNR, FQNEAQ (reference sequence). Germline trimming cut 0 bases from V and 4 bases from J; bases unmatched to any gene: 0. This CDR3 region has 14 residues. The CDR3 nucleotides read TGTGCCAGCAGCTTAGCGGGACAGGGAGAGACCCAGTACTTC. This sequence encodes CASSLAGQGETQYF.

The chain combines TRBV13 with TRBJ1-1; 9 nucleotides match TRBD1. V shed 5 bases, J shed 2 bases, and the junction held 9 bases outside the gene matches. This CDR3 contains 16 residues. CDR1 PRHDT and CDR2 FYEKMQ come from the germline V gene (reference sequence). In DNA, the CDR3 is TGTGCCAGCAGCCTATGGACAGGGGACGGCAACACTGAAGCTTTCTTT. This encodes CASSLWTGDGNTEAFF.

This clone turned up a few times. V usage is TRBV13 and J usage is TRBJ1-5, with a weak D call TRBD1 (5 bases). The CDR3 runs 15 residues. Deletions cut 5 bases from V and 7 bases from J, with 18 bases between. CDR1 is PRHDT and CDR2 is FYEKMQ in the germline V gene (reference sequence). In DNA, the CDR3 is TGTGCCAGCAGCCTCCAGGGCTTCCCACCCCAGCCCCAGCATTTT. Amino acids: CASSLQGFPPQPQHF.

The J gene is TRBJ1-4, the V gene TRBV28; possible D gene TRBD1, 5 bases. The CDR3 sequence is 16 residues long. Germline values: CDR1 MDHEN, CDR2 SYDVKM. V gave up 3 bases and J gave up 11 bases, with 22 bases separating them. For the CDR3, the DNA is TGTGCCAGCAGTTTTGGTGAGGCCGGGGGGGTGTATAAACTGTTTTTT. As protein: CASSFGEAGGVYKLFF. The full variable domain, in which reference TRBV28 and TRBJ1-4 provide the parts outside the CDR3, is DVKVTQSSRYLVKRTGEKVFLECVQDMDHENMFWYRQDPGLGLRLIYFSYDVKMKEKGDIPEGYSVSREKKERFSLILESASTNQTSMYLCASSFGEAGGVYKLFFGSGTQLSVL.

As DNA, the CDR3 is TGTGCCAGCAGCTTACCGACAGGGACGGATGAGCAGTTCTTC. Amino acid sequence: CASSLPTGTDEQFF. The rearrangement joins TRBV5-4 to TRBJ2-1, with 7 positions matching TRBD1. This CDR3 spans 14 amino acids. CDR1 and CDR2 from the germline V gene are SGHNT and YYREEE (reference sequence). With V trimmed by 2 bases and J by 8 bases, 7 bases remained unmatched.

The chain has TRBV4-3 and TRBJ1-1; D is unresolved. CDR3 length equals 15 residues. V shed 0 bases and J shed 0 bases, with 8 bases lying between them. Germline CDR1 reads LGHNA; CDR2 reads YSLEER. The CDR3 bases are TGCGCCAGCAGCCAAGATGGGCTGATGAACACTGAAGCTTTCTTT. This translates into CASSQDGLMNTEAFF.

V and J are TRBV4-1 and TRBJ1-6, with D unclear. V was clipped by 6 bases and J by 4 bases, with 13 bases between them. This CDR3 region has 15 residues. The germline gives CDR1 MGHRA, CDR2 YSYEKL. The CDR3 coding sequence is TGCGCCAGCAGTCTGGAGGGCCCATATAATTCACCCCTCCACTTT. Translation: CASSLEGPYNSPLHF.

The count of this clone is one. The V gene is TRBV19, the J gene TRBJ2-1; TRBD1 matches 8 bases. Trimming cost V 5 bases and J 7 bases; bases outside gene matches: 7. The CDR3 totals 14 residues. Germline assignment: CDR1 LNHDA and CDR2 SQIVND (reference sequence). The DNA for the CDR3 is TGTGCCAGTAGTTCATACAGGGGGTGGAATGAGCAGTTCTTC. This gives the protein CASSSYRGWNEQFF.

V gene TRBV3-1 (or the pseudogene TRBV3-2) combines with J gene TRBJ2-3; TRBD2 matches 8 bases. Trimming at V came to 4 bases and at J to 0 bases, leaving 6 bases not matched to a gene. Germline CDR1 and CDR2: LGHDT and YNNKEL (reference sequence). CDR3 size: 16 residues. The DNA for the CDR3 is TGTGCCAGCAGCCTACGCGGGGGGACCAGCACAGATACGCAGTATTTT. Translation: CASSLRGGTSTDTQYF.

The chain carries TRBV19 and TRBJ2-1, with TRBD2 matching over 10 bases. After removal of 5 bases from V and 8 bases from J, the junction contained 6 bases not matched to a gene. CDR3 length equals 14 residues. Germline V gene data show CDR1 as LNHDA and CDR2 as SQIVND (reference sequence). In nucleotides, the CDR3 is TGTGCCAGTAGTCAGCGGGAGGGCCGCGATGAGCAGTTCTTC. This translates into CASSQREGRDEQFF.

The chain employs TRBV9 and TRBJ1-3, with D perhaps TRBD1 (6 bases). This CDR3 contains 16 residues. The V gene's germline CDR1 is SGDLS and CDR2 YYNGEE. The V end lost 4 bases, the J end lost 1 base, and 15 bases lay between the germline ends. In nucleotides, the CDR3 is TGTGCCAGCAGCCACCACCGGGACAAATCTGGAAACACCATATATTTT. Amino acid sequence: CASSHHRDKSGNTIYF.

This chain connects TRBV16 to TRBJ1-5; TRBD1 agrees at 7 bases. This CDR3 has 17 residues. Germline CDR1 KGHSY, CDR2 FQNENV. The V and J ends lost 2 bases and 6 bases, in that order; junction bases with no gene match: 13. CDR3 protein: CASSQPTSGTAGQPQHF. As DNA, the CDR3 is TGTGCCAGCAGCCAACCCACCTCGGGGACAGCGGGTCAGCCCCAGCATTTT.

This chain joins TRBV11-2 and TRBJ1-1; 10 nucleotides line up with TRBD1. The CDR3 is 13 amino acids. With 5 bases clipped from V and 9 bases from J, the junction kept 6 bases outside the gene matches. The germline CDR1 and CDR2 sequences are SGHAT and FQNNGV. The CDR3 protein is CASSPRDRGKAFF. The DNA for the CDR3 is TGTGCCAGCAGCCCCCGGGACAGGGGTAAAGCTTTCTTT.

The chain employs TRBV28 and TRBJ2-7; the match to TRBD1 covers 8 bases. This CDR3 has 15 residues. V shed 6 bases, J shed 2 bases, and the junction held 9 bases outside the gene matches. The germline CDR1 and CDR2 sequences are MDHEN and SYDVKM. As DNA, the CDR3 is TGTGCCAGCAGCACTACCGGACAGGGTACCTACGAGCAGTACTTC. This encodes CASSTTGQGTYEQYF.

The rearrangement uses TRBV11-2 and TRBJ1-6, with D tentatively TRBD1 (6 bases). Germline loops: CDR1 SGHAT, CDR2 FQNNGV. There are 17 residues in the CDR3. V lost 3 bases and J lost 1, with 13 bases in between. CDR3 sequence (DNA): TGTGCCAGCAGCTTGGTTACAGGGACGTCCTATAATTCACCCCTCCACTTT. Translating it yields CASSLVTGTSYNSPLHF.

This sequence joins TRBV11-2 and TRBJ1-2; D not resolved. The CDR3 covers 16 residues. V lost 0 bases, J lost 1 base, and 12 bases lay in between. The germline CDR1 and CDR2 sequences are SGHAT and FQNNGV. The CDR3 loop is CASSLDPRAGNYGYTF. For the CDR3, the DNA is TGTGCCAGCAGCTTAGACCCCCGTGCCGGTAACTATGGCTACACCTTC.

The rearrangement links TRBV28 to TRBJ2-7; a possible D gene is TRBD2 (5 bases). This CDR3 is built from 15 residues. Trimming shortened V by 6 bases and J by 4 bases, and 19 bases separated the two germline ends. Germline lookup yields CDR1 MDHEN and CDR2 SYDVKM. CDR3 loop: CASRPLGLSVYEQYF. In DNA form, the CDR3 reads TGTGCCAGCAGGCCACTAGGTTTGAGCGTATACGAGCAGTACTTC.